This TCR beta chain appears in the sequencing data of a study of cytomegalovirus exposure and HLA in healthy donors. Study-wide results and limits: Rarity characterized most TCR sequences, yet some public TCRs appeared in many donors. Researchers reported from a later analysis that most CMV-associated TCR beta chains appeared HLA-restricted.

Amplification used 60 Vbeta primers and 13 Jbeta primers. Here immunoSEQ multiplex PCR was the method, and the copy in TCRdb shows in-frame clones only, minus some. This sample carries some 150,000 clones, over 60% of them seen once, and the ten largest clones take 0.6% to 0.9%. The CDR3 spans 15 residues. Trimming removed 0 bases from V and 2 bases from J, with 10 bases in between. Germline CDR1 SGHTA, CDR2 FQGTGA. Comment on this clone: Its specificity is not known.

This TCR came from a female donor in good health and CMV-seronegative. Material for sequencing was PBMCs. V is TRBV7-3 and J is TRBJ2-5, with a weak D call TRBD1 (5 bases). CDR3 region: CASSLTWGRQETQYF. The CDR3 coding sequence is TGTGCCAGCAGCTTAACTTGGGGCCGGCAAGAGACCCAGTACTTC.